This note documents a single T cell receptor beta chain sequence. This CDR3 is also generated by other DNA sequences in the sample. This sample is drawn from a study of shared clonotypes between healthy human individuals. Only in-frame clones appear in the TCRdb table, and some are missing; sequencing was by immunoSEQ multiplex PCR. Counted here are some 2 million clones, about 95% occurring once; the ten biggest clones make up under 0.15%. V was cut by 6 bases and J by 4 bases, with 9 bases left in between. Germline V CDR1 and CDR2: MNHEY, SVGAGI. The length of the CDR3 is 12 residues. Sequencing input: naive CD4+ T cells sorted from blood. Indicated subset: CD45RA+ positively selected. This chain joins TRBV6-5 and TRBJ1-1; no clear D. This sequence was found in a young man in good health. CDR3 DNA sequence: TGTGCCAGCAGCAACAGTGGCACTGAAGCTTTCTTT. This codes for CASSNSGTEAFF.